The T cell receptor (beta chain) under discussion was sequenced for a study of T cells in Graves' hyperthyroidism and ophthalmopathy. This clonotype turned up a few times. The target antigen is unknown. RNA transcripts gave rise to amplified TCR beta CDR3 regions. Using the HTBI primer set, a first-round RT-PCR was run on the TCR CDR3. TCRdb reprocessed the multiplex PCR reads via MiXCR and lists one record per CDR3 protein. The table lists some 350,000 distinct CDR3 sequences, 15% to 18% of them singletons, with about a quarter in the top ten. The study's findings and limits: Most thyroid clonotypes expanded above 0.001 appeared in blood too.

The V segment lost 2 bases and the J segment 4 bases; nucleotides outside the gene matches: 10. This CDR3 region has 18 residues. Per the germline V gene, CDR1 is LNHNV and CDR2 is YYDKDF (reference sequence). The chain uses TRBV15 and TRBJ2-7; 14 bases agree with TRBD2. The specimen sequenced was blood. The sequence was collected from a woman between 18 and 29 years old with Graves' hyperthyroidism that later progressed to Graves' ophthalmopathy. The CDR3 loop is CATSRLTRTSGRPYEQYF. Written as DNA, the CDR3 is TGTGCCACCAGCAGATTGACTAGGACTAGCGGGAGGCCTTACGAGCAGTACTTC.